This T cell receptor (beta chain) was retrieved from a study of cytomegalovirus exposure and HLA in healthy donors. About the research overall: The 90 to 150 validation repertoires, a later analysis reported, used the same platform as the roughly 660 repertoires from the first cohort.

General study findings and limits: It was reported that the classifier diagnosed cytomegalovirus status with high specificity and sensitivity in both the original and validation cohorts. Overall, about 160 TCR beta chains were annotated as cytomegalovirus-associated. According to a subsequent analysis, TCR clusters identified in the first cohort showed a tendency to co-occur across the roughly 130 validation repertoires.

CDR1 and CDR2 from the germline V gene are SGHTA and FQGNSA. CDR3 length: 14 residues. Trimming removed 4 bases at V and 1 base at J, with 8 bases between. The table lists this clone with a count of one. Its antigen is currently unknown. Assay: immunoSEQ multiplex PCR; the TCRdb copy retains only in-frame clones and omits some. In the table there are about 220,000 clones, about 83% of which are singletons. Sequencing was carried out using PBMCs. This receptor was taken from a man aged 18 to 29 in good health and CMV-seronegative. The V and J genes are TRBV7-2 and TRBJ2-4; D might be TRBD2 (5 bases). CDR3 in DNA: TGTGCCAGCAGCTCTGGGAGCGCCAAAAACATTCAGTACTTC. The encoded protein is CASSSGSAKNIQYF. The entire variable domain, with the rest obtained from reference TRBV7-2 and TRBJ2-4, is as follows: GAGVSQSPSNKVTEKGKDVELRCDPISGHTALYWYRQSLGQGLEFLIYFQGNSAPDKSGLPSDRFSAERTGGSVSTLTIQRTQQEDSAVYLCASSSGSAKNIQYFGAGTRLSVL.